The clone carrying this T cell receptor (beta chain) has just a few counts. V trimming: 4 bases; J trimming: 6 bases; junction bases outside the gene matches: 11. Germline assignment: CDR1 SGHRS and CDR2 YFSETQ. There are 15 residues in the CDR3. This entry belongs to a study of T cells in Graves' hyperthyroidism and ophthalmopathy. About the research overall: Peripheral blood was collected at initial diagnosis, before any treatment.

The source material, RNA transcripts, was used to amplify TCR beta CDR3 regions. HTBI primers drove first-round RT-PCR of the TCR CDR3. TCRdb redid the calling of the multiplex PCR reads with MiXCR, one entry per CDR3 protein. The sample contains 400,000 to 450,000 distinct CDR3 sequences, roughly 15% of which appear only once. The chain combines TRBV5-1 with TRBJ2-7; 9 positions agree with TRBD2. Material: blood. The TCR was taken from a man younger than 35 with Graves' ophthalmopathy. CDR3 sequence reads: CASSGGLAVPFEQYF. The CDR3 DNA reads as TGCGCCAGCAGCGGGGGACTAGCTGTTCCTTTCGAGCAGTACTTC.